What follows are 2 T cell receptor beta chains derived from one specimen sequenced in a study of blood T cell repertoires in COVID-19. The table came from immunoSEQ multiplex PCR; TCRdb's copy has only in-frame clones and leaves some out. The sample shows approximately 110,000 clones, more than 75% of them seen only once. Material for sequencing was peripheral blood. These receptors all stem from a human donor in a cohort sampled during active COVID-19.

The gene calls are TRBV2 and TRBJ2-7, with D perhaps matching TRBD2 (6 bases). The CDR3 contains 12 residues. CDR1 SNHLY and CDR2 FYNNEI come from the germline V gene. V was trimmed by 10 bases and J by 6 bases, leaving 16 bases between them. The CDR3 loop is CATGAGLGEQYF. Written as DNA, the CDR3 is TGTGCCACCGGGGCGGGGTTAGGCGAGCAGTACTTC.

The V gene is TRBV7-2, the J gene TRBJ1-1, with a weak D call TRBD1 (6 bases). This CDR3 region has 14 residues. Trimming stripped 4 bases from V and 4 bases from J, with 13 bases between. Germline CDR1 reads SGHTA; CDR2 reads FQGNSA. CDR3 sequence: CASSSTIQGTEAFF. The CDR3 bases are TGTGCCAGCAGCTCAACCATACAGGGCACTGAAGCTTTCTTT.